The TCR beta chain under discussion was sequenced for a study of brain T cells in children with intractable seizures. Patients received at least one anti-epileptic drug before surgery. Study-level points and caveats: Patients' HCMV serostatus was unknown; virus specificity rests on CDR3 similarity alone.

Assay: immunoSEQ multiplex PCR; the TCRdb copy retains only in-frame clones and omits some. Here the sample spans around 44,000 clones, 75% to 95% being singletons. On this clone itself: Antigen specificity is unknown.

CDR1 and CDR2 (germline): MNHEY, SMNVEV (reference sequence). V lost 1 base to trimming and J lost 0 bases; unmatched junction nucleotides: 6. The CDR3 spans 18 residues. Material: peripheral blood, obtained at surgery. This TCR was sampled from a girl aged 2 to 10 with tuberous sclerosis and intractable seizures. The V gene is TRBV27, the J gene TRBJ1-6; 7 bases are shared with TRBD1. CDR3 DNA sequence: TGTGCCAGCAGTTTATTGGGACAGTCGAGCTCCTATAATTCACCCCTCCACTTT. This translates into CASSLLGQSSSYNSPLHF.